The T cell receptor beta chain described here comes from a study of vaccination and CD4 T cells after COVID-19. Study summary: Participants were given two doses of BNT162b2 or mRNA-1273 vaccine. Whole-study findings and limits: Post-vaccination reactive clonotypes (median approximately 36) did not differ significantly from post-infection (more than 20).

About this clonotype itself: The antigen remains undetermined.

Germline CDR1 SGHAT, CDR2 FQNNGV. Unmatched junction bases numbered 8, after V lost 5 bases and J lost 6 bases. CDR3 length: 15 residues. Cultured CD4+ T cells had their DNA profiled by the Oncomine TCR Beta short-read assay. TCRdb fed the PCR reads into MiXCR, producing one record per CDR3 protein. The sample carries almost 15,000 distinct CDR3 sequences, about four fifths recorded once. Regarding treatment: roughly ten-day PBMC culture with coronavirus spike peptide pools or control peptides (ViraFEST assay). V is TRBV11-2 and J is TRBJ2-1, with 9 positions matching TRBD2. This receptor was taken from a human donor who had recovered from COVID-19. Sequencing was done on a sample of CD4+ T cells from blood, cultured in vitro. The CDR3 here is CASSPIAGAFNEQFF. CDR3 DNA sequence: TGTGCCAGCAGCCCGATAGCGGGAGCTTTCAATGAGCAGTTCTTC.